This T cell receptor (beta chain) emerged from a study of T cell responses to AZD1222 COVID-19 vaccine. TCRdb keeps only in-frame clones here, not all; method: immunoSEQ multiplex PCR. The data show approximately 210,000 clones, about 94% seen once. Overall study findings and caveats: The donors showed a predominance of white British ancestry and of females, with possible underestimation of clonal diversity. Among spike-specific TCRs, nearly half reportedly target unmutated variant regions. The repertoires were collected only after the peak T cell response. Spike-specific TCR repertoires showed rising breadth and depth after two AZD1222 doses.

Germline V gene lookup returns CDR1 SGHKS and CDR2 YYEKEE (reference sequence). V was shortened by 2 bases and J by 4 bases, with 18 bases between the two germline ends. The CDR3 sequence is 16 residues long. Regarding this clone: Its antigen is unknown.

The sample was peripheral blood, taken 28 days after the second dose of the MenACWY control vaccine. This sequence originates from an adult who received the MenACWY meningococcal vaccine as a control. The chain employs TRBV5-5 and TRBJ2-5; D is possibly TRBD1 or TRBD2 (5 bases each). CDR3 sequence (DNA): TGTGCCAGCAGCTTAAGGGGCGGGCTAATTGGAGAGACCCAGTACTTC. Translating it yields CASSLRGGLIGETQYF.